A single sample is the source of the 21 T cell receptor beta chains below, sequenced in a study of vaccination effects on CD4 cells after COVID-19 (dated by TCRdb to about 2022). The receptor library was made with the immunoSEQ multiplex PCR assay. As stored in TCRdb, this immuneACCESS dataset retains in-frame rearrangements with V and J assigned. A fraction of the clones does not appear; measured against another copy, unresolved V genes explain less than half of the discrepancy, and the remainder lacks a known reason. A total of tens of thousands of clones appear in this sample, around 67% of them only once. The ten largest clones take up approximately 2.2% of the sample. Antigens for these TCRs are unknown. After less than 13 days of culture, CD4+ T cells were isolated with the EasySep CD4+ T cell isolation kit. Two doses of either the BNT162b2 or the mRNA-1273 mRNA SARS-CoV-2 vaccine were administered to participants.

The source was CD4+ T cells from PBMCs cultured without peptide, collected after COVID-19 vaccination. These receptors were collected from a human donor who received a COVID-19 vaccine.

J is TRBJ2-5 and V is TRBV30, with 9 bases identical to TRBD2. The trim removed 3 bases at V and 7 bases at J, leaving 3 bases unmatched. Germline V gives CDR1 GTSNPN, CDR2 SVGIG (reference sequence). The CDR3 contains 12 residues. The CDR3 here is CAWRLGLATQYF. The CDR3 bases are TGTGCCTGGAGGTTGGGACTAGCGACCCAGTACTTC.

The J gene is TRBJ2-5, the V gene TRBV27; 12 bases are a match to TRBD2. V lost 8 bases and J lost 9; bases outside the gene matches: 10. The CDR3 consists of 14 residues. The germline V gene encodes CDR1 MNHEY and CDR2 SMNVEV (reference sequence). This chain's CDR3 is CASGLLAGGAAQYF. For the CDR3, the DNA is TGTGCCAGCGGACTACTAGCGGGGGGCGCGGCCCAGTACTTC.

This chain joins TRBV24-1 and TRBJ2-5; perhaps TRBD1 as D (6 bases). Trimming cost V 3 bases and J 1 base, with 8 bases left between them. The germline CDR1 and CDR2 sequences are KGHDR and SFDVKD. CDR3 size: 14 residues. CDR3 region: CATSDTDSQETQYF. The DNA of the CDR3 is TGTGCCACCAGTGATACGGACAGCCAAGAGACCCAGTACTTC.

The V gene is TRBV25-1, the J gene TRBJ1-2; D possibly corresponds to TRBD1 (5 bases). In germline, CDR1 is MGHDK, CDR2 SYGVNS. V lost 2 bases, J lost 5 bases, and 18 bases lay in between. This CDR3 comprises 16 residues. This chain's CDR3 is CASSEGLVAGQYGYTF. The CDR3 coding sequence is TGTGCCAGCAGTGAAGGTTTGGTAGCAGGGCAATATGGCTACACCTTC.

The chain uses TRBV4-3 and TRBJ1-3; a weak D match, TRBD1 (6 bases). V dropped 4 bases and J dropped 10 bases, with 17 bases sitting between them. This CDR3 comprises 14 residues. Germline loops: CDR1 LGHNA, CDR2 YSLEER. The CDR3 sequence is CASSPMEQGRTIYF. Written as DNA, the CDR3 is TGCGCCAGCAGCCCTATGGAACAGGGCCGGACCATATATTTT.

The V gene is TRBV24-1, the J gene TRBJ1-2; D call uncertain. The CDR3 consists of 14 residues. V gave up 2 bases and J gave up 4 bases, with 10 bases separating them. Germline V lookup: CDR1 KGHDR, CDR2 SFDVKD. CDR3 sequence: CATSDSRTVYGYTF. CDR3 in DNA: TGTGCCACCAGTGATTCCCGGACGGTCTATGGCTACACCTTC.

The chain links TRBV3-1 (or the pseudogene TRBV3-2) to TRBJ2-5; 8 positions match TRBD2. The CDR3 runs 16 residues. Germline lookup yields CDR1 LGHDT and CDR2 YNNKEL (reference sequence). V dropped 1 base and J dropped 0; count of bases not matched to a gene: 4. CDR3 bases: TGTGCCAGCAGCCAAGCCGGGACTAGAAACCAAGAGACCCAGTACTTC. Translated: CASSQAGTRNQETQYF.

This clone came up once. The chain combines TRBV28 with TRBJ1-4; possibly TRBD1 for D (5 bases). With 2 bases removed from V and 7 bases from J, the gap between germline ends came to 11 bases. This CDR3 is built from 14 residues. Germline CDR1 reads MDHEN; CDR2 reads SYDVKM. The CDR3 sequence: CASSLGREIEKLFF. Written as DNA, the CDR3 is TGTGCCAGCAGTTTAGGCAGGGAGATTGAAAAACTGTTTTTT.

This sequence joins TRBV24-1 and TRBJ2-2; 11 positions match TRBD2. The CDR3 runs to 15 residues. The J segment lost 5 bases and the V segment lost 7 bases, leaving 5 bases of the junction unmatched. The germline V gene has CDR1 KGHDR and CDR2 SFDVKD. CDR3 nucleotide sequence: TGTGCCACCAGGCTCGGGACTAGCGGAACCGGGGAGCTGTTTTTT. It encodes CATRLGTSGTGELFF.

V is TRBV10-2 and J is TRBJ1-5, with 10 bases that match TRBD1. Germline V gives CDR1 WSHSY, CDR2 SAAADI. The CDR3 contains 15 residues. The V segment lost 5 bases and the J segment 6 bases; nucleotides outside the gene matches: 7. The CDR3 DNA reads as TGCGCCAGCAGTACTGGACAGGGGGATGGTCAGCCCCAGCATTTT. Its protein product is CASSTGQGDGQPQHF.

V gene TRBV19 combines with J gene TRBJ2-5, with D possibly matching TRBD1 (6 bases). V was pared by 5 bases and J by 4 bases, with 17 bases between. The CDR3 length is 15 residues. The V gene's germline CDR1 is LNHDA and CDR2 SQIVND (reference sequence). This chain's CDR3 is CASSPRTAQGETQYF. The DNA for the CDR3 is TGTGCCAGTAGTCCGCGGACAGCTCAAGGAGAGACCCAGTACTTC. Together with reference TRBV19 and TRBJ2-5, the CDR3 gives the full variable domain: DGGITQSPKYLFRKEGQNVTLSCEQNLNHDAMYWYRQDPGQGLRLIYYSQIVNDFQKGDIAEGYSVSREKKESFPLTVTSAQKNPTAFYLCASSPRTAQGETQYFGPGTRLLVL.

This clone was observed a single time. The V gene is TRBV9, the J gene TRBJ2-5; tentatively, D is TRBD1 (8 bases). The CDR3 has 14 amino acids. CDR1 and CDR2 (germline): SGDLS, YYNGEE. V lost 3 bases and J 4 bases, leaving 13 bases between the germline ends. The CDR3 DNA is TGTGCCAGCAGCGCACAGGGGGGGCGAGAGACCCAGTACTTC. Encoded protein: CASSAQGGRETQYF. The whole variable domain, filled in from reference TRBV9 and TRBJ2-5, reads DSGVTQTPKHLITATGQRVTLRCSPRSGDLSVYWYQQSLDQGLQFLIQYYNGEERAKGNILERFSAQQFPDLHSELNLSSLELGDSALYFCASSAQGGRETQYFGPGTRLLVL.

This rearrangement joins TRBV5-1 to TRBJ1-5; 8 bases fit TRBD1. Germline CDR1 SGHRS, CDR2 YFSETQ. The CDR3 is made up of 15 amino acids. The J segment lost 7 bases and the V segment lost 3 bases, leaving 9 bases of the junction unmatched. The CDR3: CASSWDPGGGQPQHF. CDR3 nucleotides: TGCGCCAGCAGCTGGGACCCAGGGGGCGGACAGCCCCAGCATTTT.

V is TRBV30 and J is TRBJ1-1, with D unclear. With 1 base removed from V and 0 bases from J, the gap between germline ends came to 12 bases. The CDR3 covers 15 residues. Germline V gives CDR1 GTSNPN, CDR2 SVGIG (reference sequence). CDR3 sequence (DNA): TGTGCCTGGAGTGACCCACAAGGAATGAACACTGAAGCTTTCTTT. It translates to CAWSDPQGMNTEAFF.

This clone was seen a single time. The chain recombines TRBV29-1 with TRBJ1-2; tentative D call: TRBD1 (6 bases). Trimming shortened V by 6 bases and J by 3 bases, and 14 bases separated the two germline ends. CDR1 is SQVTM, CDR2 ANQGSEA, per germline. The CDR3 contains 13 residues. The CDR3 DNA reads TGCAGCGTCTCCCAACAGGGTCACTATGGCTACACCTTC. It codes for CSVSQQGHYGYTF.

The V and J genes are TRBV7-2 and TRBJ2-5; no clear D. The ends were cut back, 1 base at V and 5 bases at J, with 14 bases in the middle. Germline V gives CDR1 SGHTA, CDR2 FQGNSA. The CDR3 contains 15 residues. CDR3 in amino acids: CASSLVPLASETQYF. The CDR3, as DNA: TGTGCCAGCAGCTTAGTTCCGTTGGCCTCGGAGACCCAGTACTTC.

The gene calls are TRBV6-5 and TRBJ1-4, with D possibly TRBD1 on 6 matching bases. The V gene lost 5 bases and the J gene lost 7 bases, with 17 bases spanning the gap. CDR1 and CDR2 (germline): MNHEY, SVGAGI. The CDR3 runs to 15 residues. The CDR3 protein is CASSLTGLGGEKLFF. CDR3 DNA: TGTGCCAGCAGTCTCACAGGGTTAGGGGGTGAAAAACTGTTTTTT.

The J gene is TRBJ2-5, the V gene TRBV7-9; 9 bases are shared with TRBD2. Trimming cost V 5 bases and J 5 bases; bases outside gene matches: 12. Germline loops: CDR1 SEHNR, CDR2 FQNEAQ (reference sequence). The CDR3 runs to 16 residues. CDR3 bases: TGTGCCAGCAGCCCCCTCGCGGGGGGGCCGAGGGAGACCCAGTACTTC. Amino acids: CASSPLAGGPRETQYF.

V gene TRBV28 combines with J gene TRBJ1-3; D remains unclear. Germline lookup yields CDR1 MDHEN and CDR2 SYDVKM. The V end lost 8 bases, the J end lost 0 bases, and 14 bases lay between the germline ends. This CDR3 contains 15 residues. This chain's CDR3 is CASLSGSSSGNTIYF. The CDR3 nucleotides read TGTGCCAGCCTTTCGGGCAGCAGCTCTGGAAACACCATATATTTT.

The chain is built from TRBV11-3 and TRBJ2-5; 7 positions match TRBD1. The CDR3 sequence is 14 residues long. J was trimmed by 2 bases and V by 1 base; bases with no gene match: 1. Per germline, CDR1 SGHNT and CDR2 YENEEA. The CDR3 region is CASSLGGQQETQYF. DNA of the CDR3: TGTGCCAGCAGCTTAGGGGGACAGCAAGAGACCCAGTACTTC.

The chain uses TRBV7-9 and TRBJ2-5, with D unresolved. Per germline, CDR1 SEHNR and CDR2 FQNEAQ (reference sequence). V lost 1 base and J 1 base, leaving 7 bases between the germline ends. The CDR3 is made up of 14 amino acids. CDR3 protein: CASSLERSQETQYF. The CDR3 bases are TGTGCCAGCAGCTTAGAGCGCAGCCAAGAGACCCAGTACTTC.